This is a list of T cell receptor beta chains from one sample in a study of blood T cell repertoires in COVID-19. TCRdb's copy holds only in-frame clones and misses some; the assay was immunoSEQ multiplex PCR. The repertoire holds about 180,000 clones, with approximately 80% as singletons. The specimen sequenced was peripheral blood. These receptors all stem from a woman aged 40 to 49 with COVID-19, enrolled during active disease. The CDR3 runs from the conserved cysteine through the conserved F or W. D genes are given only for firm matches. Clone size is stated in some rows and not others, as once, few, many or a class when expanded.

TRBV19	TRBD1	TRBJ1-5	-	TGTGCCAGTAGTATAGCTTGGACAGGGATTTTTTCTTCCAATCAGCCCCAGCATTTT	CASSIAWTGIFSSNQPQHF
TRBV29-1	-	TRBJ2-3	-	TGCAGCCCTTCGGGCGTTGGGAGGCGTGGAGGATGGGGAGATACGCAGTATTTT	CSPSGVGRRGGWGDTQYF
TRBV28	TRBD1	TRBJ1-2	-	TGTGCCAGCAGTTCTCAACGCCCGGACAGGGGGCTATCGAATGGCTACACCTTC	CASSSQRPDRGLSNGYTF
TRBV15	TRBD2	TRBJ2-5	-	TGTGCCACCAGCAGAGAAAGCGGGGGGGCAGAGACCCAGTACTTC	CATSRESGGAETQYF
TRBV5-1	TRBD2	TRBJ2-7	-	TGCGCCAGCAGCTTGGGCCTAGCGGGGGGCAGGTCCTACGAGCAGTACTTC	CASSLGLAGGRSYEQYF
TRBV7-7	-	TRBJ2-1	-	TGTGCCAGCACCAAGGGGAGGTCCTACAATGAGCAGTTCTTC	CASTKGRSYNEQFF
TRBV21-1	-	TRBJ2-7	once	TGTGCCAGCAGCCCACAACTCGTGGGGCTCCACGAGCAGTACTTC	CASSPQLVGLHEQYF
TRBV10-3	TRBD1	TRBJ2-1	-	TGTGCCATCATATCAGGGGGCGCCTACAATGAGCAGTTCTTC	CAIISGGAYNEQFF
TRBV11-2	-	TRBJ2-7	-	TGTGCCAGCAGCTTAAATAGAGGATACGGGAGCTCCTACGAGCAGTACTTC	CASSLNRGYGSSYEQYF
TRBV5-1	TRBD2	TRBJ2-2	few	TGCGCCAGCAGCTTAGGACTAGCAGCGAACACCGGGGAGCTGTTTTTT	CASSLGLAANTGELFF
TRBV12-5	-	TRBJ2-5	-	TGTGCTAGTGGTTCAGGCCGCGGGGAGACCCAGTACTTC	CASGSGRGETQYF
TRBV19	TRBD1	TRBJ2-7	-	TGTGCCAGTAGTCCCCCCGGGGGACAGGGGAGGACGGGGCAGTACTTC	CASSPPGGQGRTGQYF
TRBV7-3	-	TRBJ2-1	-	TGTGCCAGCAGCTATACCCGACCGGGACTTAACAATGAGCAGTTCTTC	CASSYTRPGLNNEQFF
TRBV25-1	-	TRBJ1-1	-	TGTGCCAGCAGTGTCGGGGTTACTGAAGCTTTCTTT	CASSVGVTEAFF
TRBV19	-	TRBJ1-1	-	TGTGCCAGTAGTTGGGTGGCGCAGGTTAACACTGAAGCTTTCTTT	CASSWVAQVNTEAFF
TRBV7-2	-	TRBJ1-5	-	TGTGCCAGCGGTGACAGCTATCAGCCCCAGCATTTT	CASGDSYQPQHF
TRBV5-1	TRBD2	TRBJ2-3	-	TGCGCCAGCAGCTTGAGACTAGCGGGAGATACGCAGTATTTT	CASSLRLAGDTQYF
TRBV2	-	TRBJ1-1	-	TGTGCCAGCAGGGTGGGGCAGATCACTGAAGCTTTCTTT	CASRVGQITEAFF
TRBV6-5	TRBD1	TRBJ1-1	-	TGTGCCAGCAAGACAGGGGGAACGAACACTGAAGCTTTCTTT	CASKTGGTNTEAFF
TRBV2	-	TRBJ2-5	-	TGTGCCAGCAGTGGATTCAGGAAAGAGACCCAGTACTTC	CASSGFRKETQYF
TRBV6-2/TRBV6-3	-	TRBJ2-6	-	TGTGCCAGCAGTTACTCCACTTTTGAGAAGAGCTCTGGGGCCAACGTCCTGACTTTC	CASSYSTFEKSSGANVLTF
TRBV6-2/TRBV6-3	-	TRBJ1-2	-	TGTGCCAGCAGTTATTGGGAGGGAGACTATGGCTACACCTTC	CASSYWEGDYGYTF
TRBV2	-	TRBJ2-1	-	TGTGCCAGCAGTCTAGCTAGCGCCTACAATGAGCAGTTCTTC	CASSLASAYNEQFF
TRBV13	-	TRBJ1-1	-	TGTGCCAGCAGCTTAACTATGAACACTGAAGCTTTCTTT	CASSLTMNTEAFF
TRBV18	-	TRBJ1-5	-	TGTGCCAGCTCACCCCTACCGTCACAGGGAAGGGTTGTTCAGCCCCAGCATTTT	CASSPLPSQGRVVQPQHF
TRBV29-1	TRBD1	TRBJ1-4	-	TGCAGCGTCCGTCGGGACAGTAATGAAAAACTGTTTTTT	CSVRRDSNEKLFF
TRBV10-1	TRBD1	TRBJ1-1	once	TGCGCCAGTTCGGACAGGCAAATCGAAGCTTTCTTT	CASSDRQIEAFF
TRBV15	-	TRBJ1-2	-	TGTGCCACCAGCAGGGAGAGGTTTTATGGCTACACCTTC	CATSRERFYGYTF
TRBV6-5	TRBD1	TRBJ1-2	-	TGTGCCAGCAGTCACTCGGGACAGGGGGACTATGGCTACACCTTC	CASSHSGQGDYGYTF
TRBV6-5	-	TRBJ2-1	-	TGTGCCAGCACCCCTGCAGGGTCGGATGAGCAGTTCTTC	CASTPAGSDEQFF
TRBV6-1	-	TRBJ1-1	few	TGTGCCAGCAGTGAGGCCGGAGGTAACACTGAAGCTTTCTTT	CASSEAGGNTEAFF
TRBV7-9	-	TRBJ1-2	once	TGTGCCAGCAGCTACCAAGGGGCCCTGTCTGTGGGGCTCACCTTC	CASSYQGALSVGLTF
TRBV7-3	TRBD1	TRBJ2-1	once	TGTGCCAGCAGCGAACTAAGCACAGGGGGCATGTTCTTC	CASSELSTGGMFF
TRBV19	TRBD1	TRBJ1-5	once	TGTGCCAGTAGTACCCCCCCCCGGGACAGGGGGTATCAGCCCCAGCATTTT	CASSTPPRDRGYQPQHF
TRBV10-1	-	TRBJ2-1	-	TGCGCCAGCAGTGTATTGCGGGAAGGTACTGAGCAGTTCTTC	CASSVLREGTEQFF
TRBV27	TRBD1	TRBJ1-6	-	TGTGCCAGCAGTTTATCGACGACAGGGTGGCCCTTCGGAGGAACCCTCCACTTT	CASSLSTTGWPFGGTLHF
TRBV28	TRBD1	TRBJ2-1	-	TGTGCCAGCAGCCCGGGACAGGGTTTTAACCATGAGCAGTTCTTC	CASSPGQGFNHEQFF
TRBV16	-	TRBJ1-5	-	TGTGCCAGCAGCCAATCTGGGGTAGGGGGGGCCGGTCAGCCCCAGCATTTT	CASSQSGVGGAGQPQHF
TRBV29-1	-	TRBJ1-1	few	TGCAGCGATTACCGGGTACCAACTGAAGCTTTCTTT	CSDYRVPTEAFF
TRBV24-1	TRBD1	TRBJ2-3	-	TGTGCCACCAGTGATTTGGGACAGGGAGCAGATACGCAGTATTTT	CATSDLGQGADTQYF
TRBV28	-	TRBJ2-1	-	TGTGCCAGCAGTTTTCCGGGTAATGAGCAGTTCTTC	CASSFPGNEQFF
TRBV25-1	-	TRBJ2-1	few	TGTGCCAGCAGCGTGCCTAGCGAGCAGTTCTTC	CASSVPSEQFF
TRBV5-4	TRBD1	TRBJ1-4	-	TGTGCCAGCACCCCCGACAGGGCTAATGAAAAACTGTTTTTT	CASTPDRANEKLFF
TRBV10-2	-	TRBJ1-2	-	TGCGCCAGCAGTGACGTACAGGCTGGGGGAGGCTATGGCTACACCTTC	CASSDVQAGGGYGYTF
TRBV19	TRBD2	TRBJ2-1	-	TGTGCCAGTAGTATATCGACTAGCGGGATCAATGAGCAGTTCTTC	CASSISTSGINEQFF
TRBV6-5	TRBD1	TRBJ1-3	-	TGTGCCAGCAGTTACTCGCAGGGGGCGCCTGGAAACACCATATATTTT	CASSYSQGAPGNTIYF
TRBV19	-	TRBJ1-2	-	TGTGCCAGTAAATCCGAGTTCGGCTACACCTTC	CASKSEFGYTF
TRBV27	TRBD2	TRBJ2-7	-	TGTGCCAGCAGTCCCGGGACTAGCGGCGGTTACGAGCAGTACTTC	CASSPGTSGGYEQYF